This T cell receptor (beta chain) was sequenced during a study of Ad26.COV2.S vaccination and SARS-CoV-2 variants. As to treatment: around 19 received Ad26.COV2.S at low or high dose, single or two shots; roughly five received placebo; per-sample allocation not given. At day 63 after the first vaccine or placebo injection, samples were drawn. The table came from immunoSEQ multiplex PCR; TCRdb's copy has only in-frame clones and leaves some out. The sample consists of 350,000 to 400,000 clones, more than 85% of them appearing once. The receptor's source is a person between 18 and 60 years old who received the Ad26.COV2.S COVID-19 vaccine or a placebo. Material: peripheral blood, obtained in a trial of Ad26.COV2.S vaccine versus placebo.

CDR3 coding DNA: TGTGCCAGCAGTGACTCGGCAGGGGGCGGCTACACCTTC. It translates to CASSDSAGGGYTF. This chain joins TRBV6-4 and TRBJ1-2, with 8 bases that match TRBD1. The CDR3 extends over 13 amino acids. Germline V gene data show CDR1 as MRHNA and CDR2 as SNTAGT. V shed 0 bases and J 8 bases; nucleotides not matched to a gene: 2.